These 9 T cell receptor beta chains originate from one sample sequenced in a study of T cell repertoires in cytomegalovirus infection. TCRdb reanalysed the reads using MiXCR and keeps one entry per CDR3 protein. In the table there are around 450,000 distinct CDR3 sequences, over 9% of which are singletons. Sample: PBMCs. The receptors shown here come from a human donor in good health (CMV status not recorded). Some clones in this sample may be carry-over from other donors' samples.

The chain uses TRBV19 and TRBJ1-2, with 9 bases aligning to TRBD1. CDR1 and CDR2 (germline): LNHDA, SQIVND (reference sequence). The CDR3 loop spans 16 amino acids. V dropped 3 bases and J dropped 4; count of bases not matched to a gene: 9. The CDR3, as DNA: TGTGCCAGTAGTATTGAGGGGACAGGGTTAAGCTATGGCTACACCTTC. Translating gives CASSIEGTGLSYGYTF. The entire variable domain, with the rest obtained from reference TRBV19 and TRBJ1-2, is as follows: DGGITQSPKYLFRKEGQNVTLSCEQNLNHDAMYWYRQDPGQGLRLIYYSQIVNDFQKGDIAEGYSVSREKKESFPLTVTSAQKNPTAFYLCASSIEGTGLSYGYTFGSGTRLTVV.

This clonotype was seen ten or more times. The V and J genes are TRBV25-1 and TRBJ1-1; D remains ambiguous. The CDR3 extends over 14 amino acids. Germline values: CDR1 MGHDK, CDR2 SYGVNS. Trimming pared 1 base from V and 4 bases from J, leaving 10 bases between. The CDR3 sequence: CASSESPGFTEAFF. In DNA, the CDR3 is TGTGCCAGCAGTGAATCCCCGGGGTTCACTGAAGCTTTCTTT.

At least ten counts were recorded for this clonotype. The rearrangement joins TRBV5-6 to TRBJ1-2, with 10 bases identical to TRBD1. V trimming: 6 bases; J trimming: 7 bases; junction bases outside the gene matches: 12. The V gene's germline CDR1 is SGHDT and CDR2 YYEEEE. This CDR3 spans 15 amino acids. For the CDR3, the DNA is TGTGCCAGCACAATTGGACAGGGGGTCACCTCTGGCTACACCTTC. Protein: CASTIGQGVTSGYTF. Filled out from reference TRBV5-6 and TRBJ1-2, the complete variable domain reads DAGVTQSPTHLIKTRGQQVTLRCSPKSGHDTVSWYQQALGQGPQFIFQYYEEEERQRGNFPDRFSGHQFPNYSSELNVNALLLGDSALYLCASTIGQGVTSGYTFGSGTRLTVV.

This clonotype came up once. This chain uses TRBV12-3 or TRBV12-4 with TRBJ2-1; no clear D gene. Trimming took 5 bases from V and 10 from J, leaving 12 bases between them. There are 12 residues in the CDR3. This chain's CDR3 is CASSLEVSEQFF. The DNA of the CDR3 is TGTGCCAGCAGTCTCGAAGTTTCCGAGCAGTTCTTC.

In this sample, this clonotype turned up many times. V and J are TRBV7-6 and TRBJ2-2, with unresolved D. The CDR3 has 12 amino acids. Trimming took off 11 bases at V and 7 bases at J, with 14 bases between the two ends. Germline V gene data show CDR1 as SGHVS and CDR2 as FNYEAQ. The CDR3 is CAGGLGYGELFF. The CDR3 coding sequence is TGTGCCGGCGGCCTGGGCTACGGGGAGCTGTTTTTT.

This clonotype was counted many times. The CDR3 nucleotides read TGTGCCAGCAGCCCAAGGGGGGGGTTGGCGCACGAGCAGTACTTC. Amino acids: CASSPRGGLAHEQYF. The chain uses TRBV27 and TRBJ2-7; a weak D match, TRBD2 (7 bases). The CDR3 consists of 15 residues. V lost 6 bases and J 5 bases, leaving 20 bases between the germline ends. Germline V gives CDR1 MNHEY, CDR2 SMNVEV (reference sequence).

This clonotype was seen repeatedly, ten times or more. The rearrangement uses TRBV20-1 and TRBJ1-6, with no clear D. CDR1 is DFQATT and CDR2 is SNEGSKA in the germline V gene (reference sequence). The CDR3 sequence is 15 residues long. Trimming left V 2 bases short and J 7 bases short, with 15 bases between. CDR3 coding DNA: TGCAGTGCTAGACCCCGCGGGTCGCTAAATTCACCCCTCCACTTT. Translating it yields CSARPRGSLNSPLHF.

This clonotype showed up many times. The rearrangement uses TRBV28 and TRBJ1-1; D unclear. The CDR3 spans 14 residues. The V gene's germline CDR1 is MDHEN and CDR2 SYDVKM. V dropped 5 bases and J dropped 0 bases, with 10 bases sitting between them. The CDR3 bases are TGTGCCAGCAGTAGACACTCCATGAACACTGAAGCTTTCTTT. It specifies CASSRHSMNTEAFF.

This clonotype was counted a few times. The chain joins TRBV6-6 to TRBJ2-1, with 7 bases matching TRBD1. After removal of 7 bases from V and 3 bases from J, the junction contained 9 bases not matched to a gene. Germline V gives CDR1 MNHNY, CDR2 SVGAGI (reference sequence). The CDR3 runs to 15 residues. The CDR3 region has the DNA TGTGCCAGCACCTCCCGGGACAGCTTCTACAATGAGCAGTTCTTC. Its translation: CASTSRDSFYNEQFF.